The 28 T cell receptor beta chains below all came from one sample that was sequenced in a study of blood T cell repertoires in COVID-19. The protocol was immunoSEQ multiplex PCR, while the TCRdb copy is restricted to in-frame clones and leaves out a portion. Of under 250,000 clones in the sample, 75% to 90% were seen once. Sequencing was carried out using peripheral blood. Receptors were obtained from a man aged 55 to 70 who had recovered from COVID-19.

This clone showed up just a few times. This chain links TRBV7-9 with TRBJ2-1; 11 bases align to TRBD2. The CDR3 totals 16 residues. CDR1 SEHNR and CDR2 FQNEAQ come from the germline V gene (reference sequence). V was pared by 5 bases and J by 9 bases, with 12 bases of the junction left unmatched. Here the CDR3 DNA reads TGTGCCAGCAGCACAGGGACTAGCGGAGGGACGGCTGAGCAGTTCTTC. Amino acid sequence: CASSTGTSGGTAEQFF.

This clone was counted a few times. The V gene is TRBV15, the J gene TRBJ2-2; maybe TRBD2 (7 bases). This CDR3 region has 17 residues. The germline gives CDR1 LNHNV, CDR2 YYDKDF (reference sequence). The V gene lost 4 bases and the J gene lost 3 bases, with 18 bases spanning the gap. The CDR3 sequence is CATSKKSGGAYTGELFF. For the CDR3, the DNA is TGTGCCACCAGCAAAAAAAGTGGGGGGGCCTACACCGGGGAGCTGTTTTTT.

The chain combines TRBV15 with TRBJ2-5, with 15 bases identical to TRBD2. The CDR3 loop spans 17 amino acids. Germline-derived CDR1 and CDR2 are LNHNV and YYDKDF (reference sequence). J gave up 2 bases and V 3 bases, and 4 bases lay outside the gene matches. CDR3 amino acids: CATSSGTSGGWQETQYF. The CDR3 nucleotides read TGTGCCACCAGCAGCGGGACTAGCGGGGGGTGGCAAGAGACCCAGTACTTC. The full variable domain, its missing parts supplied by reference TRBV15 and TRBJ2-5, is DAMVIQNPRYQVTQFGKPVTLSCSQTLNHNVMYWYQQKSSQAPKLLFHYYDKDFNNEADTPDNFQSRRPNTSFCFLDIRSPGLGDTAMYLCATSSGTSGGWQETQYFGPGTRLLVL.

The chain couples TRBV4-3 to TRBJ1-2, with 8 bases matching TRBD1. Germline CDR1 LGHNA, CDR2 YSLEER. This CDR3 contains 14 residues. Losses at the gene ends were 0 bases for V and 8 bases for J; bases not matched to a gene: 5. The CDR3 sequence is CASSQDTGGDGYTF. The CDR3 nucleotides are TGCGCCAGCAGCCAAGATACAGGGGGAGACGGCTACACCTTC.

This clone has only one observation. V usage is TRBV30 and J usage is TRBJ2-7; 8 nucleotides agree with TRBD1. The CDR3 has 13 residues. In germline, CDR1 is GTSNPN, CDR2 SVGIG (reference sequence). V gave up 1 base and J gave up 4 bases; unmatched junction bases: 3. Written as DNA, the CDR3 is TGTGCCTGGAGTGGGGGACAGGCTTACGAGCAGTACTTC. Translation: CAWSGGQAYEQYF.

This rearrangement joins TRBV6-5 to TRBJ1-1; D not resolved. Germline CDR1 is MNHEY and CDR2 is SVGAGI. CDR3 size: 13 residues. The V and J ends lost 4 bases and 4 bases respectively, with 10 bases between them. The DNA for the CDR3 is TGTGCCAGCAGTTTTGCAGGTTTCACTGAAGCTTTCTTT. The encoded protein is CASSFAGFTEAFF.

This chain uses TRBV6-2 or TRBV6-3 with TRBJ1-5; D ambiguous. Germline V gene lookup returns CDR1 MNHEY and CDR2 SVGEGT. Trimming cost V 2 bases and J 0 bases, with 17 bases left between them. The CDR3 contains 18 residues. DNA for the CDR3: TGTGCCAGCAGTTACGCAGGCTTGGGGAGGTATAGCAATCAGCCCCAGCATTTT. Translated: CASSYAGLGRYSNQPQHF.

This clone has a single count. The chain is built from TRBV6-6 and TRBJ1-3; tentatively, D is TRBD1 (5 bases). CDR1 MNHNY and CDR2 SVGAGI come from the germline V gene (reference sequence). There are 13 residues in the CDR3. Trimming stripped 4 bases from V and 4 bases from J, with 8 bases between. CDR3 region: CASSWTTGNTIYF. The CDR3 DNA follows: TGTGCCAGCAGTTGGACAACCGGAAACACCATATATTTT.

The V call is TRBV10-3, the J call TRBJ1-1; a possible D gene is TRBD1 (6 bases). V was shortened by 7 bases and J by 0 bases, with 12 bases between the two germline ends. This CDR3 comprises 14 residues. The germline CDR1 and CDR2 sequences are ENHRY and SYGVKD. CDR3 in DNA: TGTGCCATCACTAGGACAGTGATGAACACTGAAGCTTTCTTT. Amino acids: CAITRTVMNTEAFF.

This clone has just a few counts. The V and J genes are TRBV7-2 and TRBJ1-3, with 7 bases identical to TRBD1. The length of the CDR3 is 15 residues. V trimming: 3 bases; J trimming: 2 bases; junction bases outside the gene matches: 4. Germline assignment: CDR1 SGHTA and CDR2 FQGNSA. This CDR3 is CASSLRQGAGNTIYF. The CDR3 DNA sequence: TGTGCCAGCAGCTTGCGACAGGGTGCTGGAAACACCATATATTTT.

This chain joins TRBV12-3 or TRBV12-4 and TRBJ2-3, with 8 bases matching TRBD2. There are 13 residues in the CDR3. Trimming removed 6 bases from V and 7 bases from J; junction bases left unmatched: 6. CDR3 region: CASSPGLANTQYF. The CDR3 DNA reads TGTGCCAGCAGCCCCGGACTAGCCAATACGCAGTATTTT.

This clone is a singleton in its sample. J is TRBJ2-1 and V is TRBV5-4, with TRBD1 matching 8 bases. V lost 1 base and J lost 6; bases outside the gene matches: 6. In germline, CDR1 is SGHNT, CDR2 YYREEE (reference sequence). The CDR3 loop spans 15 amino acids. The CDR3 protein is CASSLYQGAGNEQFF. Here the CDR3 DNA reads TGTGCCAGCAGCTTGTATCAGGGGGCCGGCAATGAGCAGTTCTTC.

This sequence joins TRBV19 and TRBJ2-5, with 8 bases lining up with TRBD1. The junction had 11 bases not matched to a gene; V was cut back by 6 bases and J by 5 bases. This CDR3 is 15 amino acids long. Germline CDR1 LNHDA, CDR2 SQIVND (reference sequence). The chain's CDR3 is CASRPSGRGHETQYF. CDR3 sequence (DNA): TGTGCCAGTAGGCCATCGGGCAGGGGGCACGAGACCCAGTACTTC.

Notes on this clone: In the same sample, other DNA sequences code for this CDR3. The chain employs TRBV9 and TRBJ1-1; D is uncertain. Between the trimmed V and J ends, which lost 0 bases and 0 bases, there was a span of 9 bases. The germline CDR1 and CDR2 sequences are SGDLS and YYNGEE. The CDR3 totals 15 residues. As DNA, the CDR3 is TGTGCCAGCAGCGTAGGAGGGAGGCTGAACACTGAAGCTTTCTTT. Translated: CASSVGGRLNTEAFF.

This chain joins TRBV10-3 and TRBJ1-6, with TRBD1 as a possible D gene (6 bases). The germline gives CDR1 ENHRY, CDR2 SYGVKD. The CDR3 runs to 14 residues. Trimming cost V 4 bases and J 4 bases, with 8 bases left between them. The CDR3, as DNA: TGTGCCATCAGTGCACAGGGTTATAATTCACCCCTCCACTTT. Protein product: CAISAQGYNSPLHF.

The V and J genes are TRBV7-9 and TRBJ2-7, with D maybe TRBD1 (6 bases). The V and J ends lost 5 bases and 2 bases respectively, with 13 bases between them. The CDR3 sequence is 14 residues long. Germline V gene sequence: CDR1 SEHNR, CDR2 FQNEAQ (reference sequence). The CDR3 sequence: CASSLTGKTYEQYF. Written as DNA, the CDR3 is TGTGCCAGCAGCCTGACAGGAAAAACCTACGAGCAGTACTTC.

The chain joins TRBV6-6 to TRBJ1-1, with D perhaps matching TRBD1 (5 bases). Per the germline V gene, CDR1 is MNHNY and CDR2 is SVGAGI (reference sequence). Trimming removed 6 bases from V and 1 base from J, with 18 bases in between. The CDR3 is made up of 16 amino acids. The CDR3, as DNA: TGTGCCAGCAGACCCCTGAGGCAGGGAGGGAACACTGAAGCTTTCTTT. Residues: CASRPLRQGGNTEAFF.

The chain joins TRBV19 to TRBJ1-1; a possible D gene is TRBD1 (6 bases). V dropped 8 bases and J dropped 11 bases, with 33 bases sitting between them. The CDR3 is 17 amino acids. Germline CDR1 is LNHDA and CDR2 is SQIVND (reference sequence). The CDR3 region has the DNA TGTGCCAGTTCCCCGGGGCCGGCCGGTCAGGGGCCCCTTGAGGCTTTCTTT. The encoded protein is CASSPGPAGQGPLEAFF.

CDR3 amino acids: CASRKQGPKLFF. CDR3 nucleotide sequence: TGTGCCAGCAGGAAACAGGGGCCAAAACTGTTTTTT. This rearrangement joins TRBV6-5 to TRBJ1-4; 7 bases map to TRBD1. CDR1 and CDR2 from the germline V gene are MNHEY and SVGAGI. V was pared by 6 bases and J by 10 bases, with 5 bases of the junction left unmatched. The CDR3 is made up of 12 amino acids.

The CDR3 bases are TGCGCCAGCAGCTTGGATGCAGGGAACTATGGCTACACCTTC. Its translation is CASSLDAGNYGYTF. This chain links TRBV5-1 with TRBJ1-2; D possibly corresponds to TRBD1 (5 bases). CDR3 length: 14 amino acids. From germline, CDR1 is SGHRS and CDR2 YFSETQ. Trimming removed 0 bases at V and 2 bases at J, with 8 bases between.

CDR3 in DNA: TGTGCCAGCAGCTCCCCAGGGTCGGGCTCCTACAATGAGCAGTTCTTC. As protein: CASSSPGSGSYNEQFF. This rearrangement joins TRBV4-2 to TRBJ2-1, with D perhaps matching TRBD1 (5 bases). The CDR3 spans 16 residues. The germline gives CDR1 LGHNA, CDR2 YNFKEQ. Trimming pared 5 bases from V and 0 bases from J, leaving 14 bases between.

V is TRBV10-3 and J is TRBJ1-1, with D possibly matching TRBD1 (6 bases). Germline V gives CDR1 ENHRY, CDR2 SYGVKD. The CDR3 runs 13 residues. Trimming cost V 8 bases and J 1 base, with 11 bases left between them. The CDR3 region is CAIQYRENTEAFF. Here the CDR3 DNA reads TGTGCCATCCAGTACAGGGAGAACACTGAAGCTTTCTTT.

This rearrangement joins TRBV7-2 to TRBJ2-7, with 8 bases that match TRBD2. Germline trimming cut 5 bases from V and 3 bases from J; bases unmatched to any gene: 9. The CDR3 consists of 15 residues. Germline CDR1 SGHTA, CDR2 FQGNSA. CDR3 nucleotide sequence: TGTGCCAGCAGCCCTCGAGCGGGAGTGTTCTACGAGCAGTACTTC. It yields the protein CASSPRAGVFYEQYF. Full variable domain (remainder filled in from reference TRBV7-2 and TRBJ2-7): GAGVSQSPSNKVTEKGKDVELRCDPISGHTALYWYRQSLGQGLEFLIYFQGNSAPDKSGLPSDRFSAERTGGSVSTLTIQRTQQEDSAVYLCASSPRAGVFYEQYFGPGTRLTVT.

The chain employs TRBV7-2 and TRBJ2-5, with 7 bases lining up with TRBD1. CDR1 and CDR2 (germline): SGHTA, FQGNSA. The CDR3 consists of 13 residues. The J segment lost 6 bases and the V segment lost 1 base, leaving 2 bases of the junction unmatched. CDR3 nucleotides: TGTGCCAGCAGCTTAGACAGGGGCAAGACCCAGTACTTC. Translation: CASSLDRGKTQYF.

The J gene is TRBJ1-6, the V gene TRBV11-3, with D tentatively TRBD1 (6 bases). V gave up 7 bases and J gave up 9 bases, with 16 bases separating them. This CDR3 comprises 14 residues. The germline V gene encodes CDR1 SGHNT and CDR2 YENEEA. The CDR3 sequence: CASNWLTGTSPLHF. The CDR3 nucleotides are TGTGCCAGCAATTGGTTGACAGGTACTTCACCCCTCCACTTT.

The CDR3 DNA follows: TGTGCCAGCAGTTACCTCCAAGAGACCCAGTACTTC. This sequence encodes CASSYLQETQYF. The V call is TRBV6-2 or TRBV6-3, the J call TRBJ2-5; the D is unclear. The CDR3 runs to 12 residues. Germline V gene lookup returns CDR1 MNHEY and CDR2 SVGEGT. The germline V and J ends were trimmed by 2 bases and 1 base, with 2 bases remaining between them.

The V call is TRBV12-3 or TRBV12-4, the J call TRBJ2-5; D remains unclear. The CDR3 sequence is 11 residues long. V shed 6 bases and J shed 3 bases, with 5 bases lying between them. In nucleotides, the CDR3 is TGTGCCAGCAGCCCCGAAGAGACCCAGTACTTC. Translation: CASSPEETQYF.

In its sample, this clone was seen once. This chain uses TRBV28 with TRBJ1-2, with D unclear. Trimming took off 8 bases at V and 3 bases at J, with 16 bases between the two ends. CDR1 and CDR2 from the germline V gene are MDHEN and SYDVKM. CDR3 size: 14 residues. DNA of the CDR3: TGTGCCAGCCTCAGTGGGGTGAGGGACTATGGCTACACCTTC. It is translated as CASLSGVRDYGYTF.